The entry below gives a single T cell receptor beta chain sequence along with its context. What it binds is unknown. This entry is derived from a study of T cell repertoires in cytomegalovirus infection. Study summary: Recently identified HLA-C-restricted CMV epitopes and well-studied HLA-B-restricted CMV epitopes were used by the study. An indication of both CMV infection and matching HLA type came from public TCR beta signatures. Study-level findings and limits: Carriage of CMV together with the relevant HLA was identifiable through cumulative public TCR beta family frequency.

MiXCR, run by TCRdb on the reads, gives a single entry per CDR3 protein. The data show 20,000 or so distinct CDR3 sequences, approximately 22% seen once. The CDR3 has 18 amino acids. CDR1 and CDR2 (germline): DFQATT, SNEGSKA (reference sequence). After removal of 0 bases from V and 3 bases from J, the junction contained 9 bases not matched to a gene. This material consisted of CD8+ T cells from cultured PBMCs, taken from culture after CMV antigen stimulation. J is TRBJ1-4 and V is TRBV20-1, with TRBD1 matching over 11 bases. This clonotype was sampled from a human donor in good health (CMV status not recorded). Some clones in this sample may be carry-over from other donors' samples. The CDR3 DNA sequence: TGCAGTGCTAGAGATAGGACAGGGGGCAGAAAGGCTAATGAAAAACTGTTTTTT. This encodes CSARDRTGGRKANEKLFF.